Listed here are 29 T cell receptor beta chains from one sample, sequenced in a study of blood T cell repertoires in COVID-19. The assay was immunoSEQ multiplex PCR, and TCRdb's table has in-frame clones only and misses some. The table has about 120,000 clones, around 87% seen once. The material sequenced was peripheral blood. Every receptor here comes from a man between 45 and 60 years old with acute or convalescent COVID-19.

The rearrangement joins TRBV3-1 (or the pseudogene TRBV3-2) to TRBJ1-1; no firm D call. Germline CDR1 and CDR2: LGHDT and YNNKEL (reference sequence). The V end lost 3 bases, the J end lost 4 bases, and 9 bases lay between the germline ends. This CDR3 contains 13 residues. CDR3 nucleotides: TGTGCCAGCAGCCATTCCCTGAGCACTGAAGCTTTCTTT. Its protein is CASSHSLSTEAFF.

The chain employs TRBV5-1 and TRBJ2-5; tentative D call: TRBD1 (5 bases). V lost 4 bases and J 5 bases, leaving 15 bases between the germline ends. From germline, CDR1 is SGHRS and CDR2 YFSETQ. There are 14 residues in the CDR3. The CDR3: CASSMGQTPETQYF. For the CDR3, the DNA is TGCGCCAGCAGCATGGGGCAGACTCCCGAGACCCAGTACTTC.

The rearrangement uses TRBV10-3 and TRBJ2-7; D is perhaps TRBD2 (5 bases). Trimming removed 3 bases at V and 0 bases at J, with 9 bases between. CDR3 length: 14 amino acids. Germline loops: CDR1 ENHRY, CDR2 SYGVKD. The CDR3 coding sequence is TGTGCCATCAGTGATCAGCGGACCTCCTACGAGCAGTACTTC. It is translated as CAISDQRTSYEQYF.

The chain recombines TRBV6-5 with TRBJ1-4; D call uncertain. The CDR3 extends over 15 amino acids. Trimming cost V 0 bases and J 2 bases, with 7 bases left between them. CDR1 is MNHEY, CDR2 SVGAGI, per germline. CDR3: CASSYSSLTNEKLFF. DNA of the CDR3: TGTGCCAGCAGTTACTCGAGCCTTACTAATGAAAAACTGTTTTTT.

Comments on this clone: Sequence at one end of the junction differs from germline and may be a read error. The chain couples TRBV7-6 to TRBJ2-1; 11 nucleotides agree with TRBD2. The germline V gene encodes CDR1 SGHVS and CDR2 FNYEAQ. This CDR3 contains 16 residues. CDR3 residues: CASSLAGGLSYNEQFF. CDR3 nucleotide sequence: TGTGCCAGCAGCCTAGCGGGAGGACTCTCCTACAATGAGCAGTTCTTC.

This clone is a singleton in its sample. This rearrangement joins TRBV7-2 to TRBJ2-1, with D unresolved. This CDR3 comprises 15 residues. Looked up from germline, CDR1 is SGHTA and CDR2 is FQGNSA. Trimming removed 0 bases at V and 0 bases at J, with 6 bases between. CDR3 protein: CASSLAYSSYNEQFF. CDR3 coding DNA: TGTGCCAGCAGCTTAGCTTATAGCTCCTACAATGAGCAGTTCTTC.

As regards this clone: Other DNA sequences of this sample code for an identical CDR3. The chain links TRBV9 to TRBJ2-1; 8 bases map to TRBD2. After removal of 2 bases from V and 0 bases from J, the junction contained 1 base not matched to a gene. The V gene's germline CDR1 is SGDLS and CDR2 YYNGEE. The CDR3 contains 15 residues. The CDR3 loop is CASSVSGSSYNEQFF. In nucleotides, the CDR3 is TGTGCCAGCAGCGTCAGCGGGAGCTCCTACAATGAGCAGTTCTTC.

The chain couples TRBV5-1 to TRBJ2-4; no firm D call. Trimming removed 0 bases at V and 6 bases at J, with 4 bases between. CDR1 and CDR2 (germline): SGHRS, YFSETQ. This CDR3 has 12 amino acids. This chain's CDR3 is CASSLDRNIQYF. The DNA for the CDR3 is TGCGCCAGCAGCTTGGACAGAAACATTCAGTACTTC. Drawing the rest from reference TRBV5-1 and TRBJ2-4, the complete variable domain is KAGVTQTPRYLIKTRGQQVTLSCSPISGHRSVSWYQQTPGQGLQFLFEYFSETQRNKGNFPGRFSGRQFSNSRSEMNVSTLELGDSALYLCASSLDRNIQYFGAGTRLSVL.

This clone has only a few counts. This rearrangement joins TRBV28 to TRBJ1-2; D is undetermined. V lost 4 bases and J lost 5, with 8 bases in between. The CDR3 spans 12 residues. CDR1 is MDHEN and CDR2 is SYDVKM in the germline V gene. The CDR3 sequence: CASSSRAYGYTF. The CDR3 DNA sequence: TGTGCCAGCAGTTCGAGGGCTTATGGCTACACCTTC.

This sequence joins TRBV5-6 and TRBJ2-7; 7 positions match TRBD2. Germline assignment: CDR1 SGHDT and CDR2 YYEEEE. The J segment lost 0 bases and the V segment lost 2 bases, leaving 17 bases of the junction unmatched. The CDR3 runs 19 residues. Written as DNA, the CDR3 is TGTGCCAGCAGCTTCACATACTCGAGGGGCGGGAGAATCTCCTACGAGCAGTACTTC. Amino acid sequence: CASSFTYSRGGRISYEQYF.

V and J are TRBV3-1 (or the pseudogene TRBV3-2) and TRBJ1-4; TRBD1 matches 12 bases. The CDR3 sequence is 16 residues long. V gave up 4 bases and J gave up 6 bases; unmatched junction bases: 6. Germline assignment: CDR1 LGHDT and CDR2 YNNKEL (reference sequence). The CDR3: CASSPPGQGAYEKLFF. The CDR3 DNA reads TGTGCCAGCAGCCCCCCGGGACAGGGGGCGTATGAAAAACTGTTTTTT.

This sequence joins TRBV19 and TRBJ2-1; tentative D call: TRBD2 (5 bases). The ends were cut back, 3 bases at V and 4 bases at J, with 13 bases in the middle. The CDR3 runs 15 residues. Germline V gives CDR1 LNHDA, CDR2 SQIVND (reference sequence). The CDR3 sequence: CASSMRARLYNEQFF. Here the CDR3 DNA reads TGTGCCAGTAGTATGCGGGCGAGGCTATACAATGAGCAGTTCTTC.

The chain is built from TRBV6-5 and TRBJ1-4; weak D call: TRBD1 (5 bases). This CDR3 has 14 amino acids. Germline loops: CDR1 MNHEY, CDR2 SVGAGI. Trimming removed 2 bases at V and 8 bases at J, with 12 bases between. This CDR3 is CASSYDKGREKLFF. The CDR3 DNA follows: TGTGCCAGCAGTTACGATAAGGGGCGCGAAAAACTGTTTTTT.

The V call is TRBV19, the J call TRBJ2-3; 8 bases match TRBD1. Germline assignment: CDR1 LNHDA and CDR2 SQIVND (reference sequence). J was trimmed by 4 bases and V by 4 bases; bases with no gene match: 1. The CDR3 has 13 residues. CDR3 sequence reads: CASSTGQADTQYF. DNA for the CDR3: TGTGCCAGTAGTACGGGACAGGCAGATACGCAGTATTTT.

CDR3 coding DNA: TGCGCCAGTGCAATGGTGGGGGCGTTCAACACCGGGGAGCTGTTTTTT. Translating it yields CASAMVGAFNTGELFF. The gene calls are TRBV10-2 and TRBJ2-2, with TRBD1 as a possible D gene (6 bases). The CDR3 is 16 amino acids. The germline V gene encodes CDR1 WSHSY and CDR2 SAAADI. V lost 9 bases and J 2 bases, leaving 19 bases between the germline ends.

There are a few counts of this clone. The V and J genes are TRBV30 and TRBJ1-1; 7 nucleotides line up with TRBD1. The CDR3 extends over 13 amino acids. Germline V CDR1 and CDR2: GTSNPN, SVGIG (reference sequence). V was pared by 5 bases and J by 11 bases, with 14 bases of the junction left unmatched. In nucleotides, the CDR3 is TGTGCCTGGCGACAGGGCAACCGGCTGGAGGCTTTCTTT. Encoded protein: CAWRQGNRLEAFF.

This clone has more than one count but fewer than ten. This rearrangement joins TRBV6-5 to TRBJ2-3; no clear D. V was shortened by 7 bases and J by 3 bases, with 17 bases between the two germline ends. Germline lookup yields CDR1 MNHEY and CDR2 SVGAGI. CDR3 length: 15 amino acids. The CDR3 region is CASKSFPGSTDTQYF. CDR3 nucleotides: TGTGCCAGCAAGTCTTTCCCGGGTAGTACAGATACGCAGTATTTT.

The CDR3 DNA follows: TGCAGCGTCTCGACAGGGGGAGGCCACACTGAAGCTTTCTTT. Translation gives CSVSTGGGHTEAFF. The chain is built from TRBV29-1 and TRBJ1-1; 9 bases align to TRBD1. CDR3 length: 14 residues. The J segment lost 3 bases and the V segment lost 6 bases, leaving 8 bases of the junction unmatched. Germline V gene sequence: CDR1 SQVTM, CDR2 ANQGSEA.

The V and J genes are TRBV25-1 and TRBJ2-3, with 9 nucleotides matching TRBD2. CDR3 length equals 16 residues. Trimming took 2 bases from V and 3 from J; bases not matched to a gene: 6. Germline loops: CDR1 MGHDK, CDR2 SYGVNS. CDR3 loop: CASSEDSGRSTDTQYF. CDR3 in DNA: TGTGCCAGCAGTGAAGATAGCGGGAGATCTACAGATACGCAGTATTTT.

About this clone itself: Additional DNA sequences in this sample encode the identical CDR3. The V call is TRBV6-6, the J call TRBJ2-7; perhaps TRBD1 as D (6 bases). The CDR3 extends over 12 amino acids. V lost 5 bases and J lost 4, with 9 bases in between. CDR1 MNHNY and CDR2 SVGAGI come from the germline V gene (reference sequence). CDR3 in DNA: TGTGCCAGCAGTCGTACAGGGTACGAGCAGTACTTC. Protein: CASSRTGYEQYF.

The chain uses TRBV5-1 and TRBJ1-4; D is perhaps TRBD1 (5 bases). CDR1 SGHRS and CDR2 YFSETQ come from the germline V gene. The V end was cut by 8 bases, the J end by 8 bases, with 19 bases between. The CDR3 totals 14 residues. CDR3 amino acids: CASGPLSRGEKLFF. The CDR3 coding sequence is TGCGCCAGTGGCCCCCTTTCCCGGGGGGAAAAACTGTTTTTT.

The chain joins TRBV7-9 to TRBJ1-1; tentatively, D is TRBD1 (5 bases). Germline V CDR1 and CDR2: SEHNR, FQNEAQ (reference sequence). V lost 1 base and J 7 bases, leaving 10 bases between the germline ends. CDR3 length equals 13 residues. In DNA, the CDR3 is TGTGCCAGCAGCTTAGGCAGGGATGATGAAGCTTTCTTT. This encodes CASSLGRDDEAFF.

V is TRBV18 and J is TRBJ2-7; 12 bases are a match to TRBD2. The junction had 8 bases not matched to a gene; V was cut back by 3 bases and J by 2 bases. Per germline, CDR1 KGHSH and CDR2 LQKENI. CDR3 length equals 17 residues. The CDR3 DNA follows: TGTGCCAGCTCACCGGTACTAGCGGGAGGAACCCCCTACGAGCAGTACTTC. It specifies CASSPVLAGGTPYEQYF.

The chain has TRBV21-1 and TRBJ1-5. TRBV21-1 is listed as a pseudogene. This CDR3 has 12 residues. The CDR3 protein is CASSPVNQPQHF. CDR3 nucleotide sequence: TGTGCCAGCAGCCCGGTCAATCAGCCCCAGCATTTT.

CDR3 in amino acids: CASSPRGDRDNQPQHF. The CDR3 coding sequence is TGTGCCAGCAGCCCCCGGGGGGATCGGGACAATCAGCCCCAGCATTTT. V usage is TRBV5-5 and J usage is TRBJ1-5; D may be TRBD1 (5 bases). Trimming shortened V by 4 bases and J by 3 bases, and 17 bases separated the two germline ends. This CDR3 has 16 amino acids. Germline V CDR1 and CDR2: SGHKS, YYEKEE (reference sequence).

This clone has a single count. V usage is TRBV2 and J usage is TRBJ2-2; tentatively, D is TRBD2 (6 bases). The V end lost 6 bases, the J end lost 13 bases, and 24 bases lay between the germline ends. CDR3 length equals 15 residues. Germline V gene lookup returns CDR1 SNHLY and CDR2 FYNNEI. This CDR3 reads CASSSKTPGWGGLFF. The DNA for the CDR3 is TGTGCCAGCAGCTCGAAGACTCCTGGGTGGGGAGGGCTGTTTTTT.

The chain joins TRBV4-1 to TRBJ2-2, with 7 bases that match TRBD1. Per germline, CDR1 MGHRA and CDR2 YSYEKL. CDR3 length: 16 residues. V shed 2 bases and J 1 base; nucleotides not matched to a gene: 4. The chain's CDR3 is CASSQSGTENTGELFF. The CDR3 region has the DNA TGCGCCAGCAGCCAATCCGGGACAGAGAACACCGGGGAGCTGTTTTTT.

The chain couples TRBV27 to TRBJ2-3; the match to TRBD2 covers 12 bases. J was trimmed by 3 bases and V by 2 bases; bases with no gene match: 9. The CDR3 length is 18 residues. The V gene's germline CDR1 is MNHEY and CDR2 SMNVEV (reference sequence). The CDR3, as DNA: TGTGCCAGCAGTTTACCTCAGACTAGCGGGAGTGCGACAGATACGCAGTATTTT. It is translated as CASSLPQTSGSATDTQYF.

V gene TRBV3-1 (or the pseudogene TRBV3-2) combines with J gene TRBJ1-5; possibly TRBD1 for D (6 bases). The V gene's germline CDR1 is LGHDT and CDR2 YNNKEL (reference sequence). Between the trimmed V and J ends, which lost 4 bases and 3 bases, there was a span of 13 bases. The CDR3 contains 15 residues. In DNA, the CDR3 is TGTGCCAGCAGCCCCATCGGACAGATCAATCAGCCCCAGCATTTT. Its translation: CASSPIGQINQPQHF.